These T cell receptor beta chains were read from a single sample in a study of cytomegalovirus exposure and HLA in healthy donors. Sequencing used immunoSEQ multiplex PCR; TCRdb keeps in-frame clones, though not all of them. Here the sample spans under 200,000 clones, 75% to 90% being singletons. The sample comprised PBMCs. Source of these receptors: a human donor in good health. CDR3s leave out the opening cysteine and the closing phenylalanine or tryptophan. Expanded clones are given a class, and other clones once, few, many or no size at all.

J gene | clone size | V gene | CDR3 protein
TRBJ2-7 | . | TRBV5-1 | ASRLTSSYEQY
TRBJ1-5 | . | TRBV11-3 | ASSVTGRGNQPQH
TRBJ2-3 | . | TRBV7-2 | ASSALAGVTDTQY
TRBJ2-1 | . | TRBV7-2 | ASSPGTGVYEQF
TRBJ2-7 | . | TRBV18 | ASSTAGRSSSYEQY
TRBJ1-2 | . | TRBV18 | ASSPVESYGYT
TRBJ2-7 | . | TRBV5-1 | ASSWGQGLSYEQY
TRBJ1-6 | . | TRBV2 | ASRAGLRGIDSPLH
TRBJ2-7 | few | TRBV15 | ATSRGQGAYEQY
TRBJ2-7 | . | TRBV2 | ASGTVYEQY
TRBJ1-6 | . | TRBV6-6 | ASSYSTASWALH
TRBJ2-5 | . | TRBV5-4 | ASSPTGGNQETQY
TRBJ1-1 | few | TRBV11-3 | ASSLNGEDTEAF
TRBJ2-7 | . | TRBV6-7 | ASSLTGTGGCEQY
TRBJ1-5 | . | TRBV7-2 | ASSLDRGYAQPQH
TRBJ1-6 | . | TRBV15 | ATSRDRGRNSPLH
TRBJ2-5 | . | TRBV6-1 | ASSVSTSGGQFQETQY
TRBJ1-2 | . | TRBV7-8 | ASSQSRDRGGYT
TRBJ1-2 | few | TRBV4-2 | ASSLDPANYGYT
TRBJ2-3 | . | TRBV15 | ATSRDLSGGARGQY
TRBJ2-1 | . | TRBV9 | ASSGSGGNEQF
TRBJ1-5 | . | TRBV27 | ASSLRGNQPQH
TRBJ2-1 | . | TRBV25-1 | ASSPSDRDDEQF
TRBJ2-3 | few | TRBV2 | ASSLTGDTSTDTQY
TRBJ1-1 | . | TRBV15 | ATSNAPGREAF
TRBJ2-2 | few | TRBV2 | ASSPGTGSGELF
TRBJ2-1 | . | TRBV7-9 | ASSRTSGLGSYNEQF
TRBJ2-1 | . | TRBV19 | ASTFGGSEQF
TRBJ1-3 | few | TRBV6-1 | ASSDRGYRNTIY
TRBJ1-1 | once | TRBV28 | ASSPRDRGSAF
TRBJ1-1 | few | TRBV4-3 | ASSQDRAGPGNTEAF
TRBJ1-1 | . | TRBV27 | ASSLSGTGRRMNTEAF
TRBJ1-6 | . | TRBV6-5 | ASSLQGGFSPLH
TRBJ1-1 | . | TRBV27 | ASSWSQGTEAF
TRBJ1-2 | . | TRBV19 | ASSSGKSYGYT